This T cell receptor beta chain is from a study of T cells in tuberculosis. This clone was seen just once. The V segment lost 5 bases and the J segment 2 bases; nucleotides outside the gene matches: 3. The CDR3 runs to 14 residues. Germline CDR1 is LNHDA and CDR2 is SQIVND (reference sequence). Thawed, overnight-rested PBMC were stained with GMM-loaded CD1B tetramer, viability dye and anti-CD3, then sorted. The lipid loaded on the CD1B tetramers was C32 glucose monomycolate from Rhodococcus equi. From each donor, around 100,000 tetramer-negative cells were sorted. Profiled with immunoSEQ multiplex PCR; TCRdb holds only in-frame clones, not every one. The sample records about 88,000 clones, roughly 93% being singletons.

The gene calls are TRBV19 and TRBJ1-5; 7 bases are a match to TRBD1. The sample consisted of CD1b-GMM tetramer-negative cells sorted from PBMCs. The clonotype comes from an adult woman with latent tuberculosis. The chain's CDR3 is CASSLQGRNQPQHF. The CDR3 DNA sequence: TGTGCCAGTAGTTTACAGGGGCGCAATCAGCCCCAGCATTTT.